The clone carrying this T cell receptor (beta chain) was seen just once. Antigen: not known. The data stem from a study of CD4+ T cells in melanoma. Broader study findings: CD8+ T cell, macrophage and B cell function reportedly correlated with neoantigen-specific CD4+ T cells. Reportedly, melanoma neoantigen-specific CD4+ T cells showed varied differentiation states.

The protocol was immunoSEQ multiplex PCR, while the TCRdb copy is restricted to in-frame clones and leaves out a portion. This sample yields around 100,000 clones, of which roughly 90% are seen a single time; approximately 3.5% belongs to the top ten. The specimen sequenced was peripheral blood. The origin of this receptor is a human donor with melanoma.

The CDR3 is CASSLRGGPRETQYF. In DNA form, the CDR3 reads TGTGCCAGCAGCTTACGCGGGGGTCCTAGGGAGACCCAGTACTTC. The chain carries TRBV7-9 and TRBJ2-5; 7 bases match TRBD2. The CDR3 runs to 15 residues. Trimming cost V 2 bases and J 5 bases; bases outside gene matches: 8. Germline values: CDR1 SEHNR, CDR2 FQNEAQ (reference sequence).